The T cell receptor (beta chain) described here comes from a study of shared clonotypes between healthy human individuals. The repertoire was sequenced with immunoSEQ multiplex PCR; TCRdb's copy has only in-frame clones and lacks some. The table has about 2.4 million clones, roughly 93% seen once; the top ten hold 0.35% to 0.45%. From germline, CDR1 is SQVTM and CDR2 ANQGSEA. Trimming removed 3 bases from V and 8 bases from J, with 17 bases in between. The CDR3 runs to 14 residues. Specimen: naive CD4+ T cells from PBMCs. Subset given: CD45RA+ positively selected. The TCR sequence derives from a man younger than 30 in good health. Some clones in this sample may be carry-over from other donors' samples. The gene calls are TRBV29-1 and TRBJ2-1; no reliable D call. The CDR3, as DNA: TGCAGCGTTGAGAGAGTCCTCTTAAACGATGAGCAGTTCTTC. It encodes CSVERVLLNDEQFF.